The source of this TCR beta chain is a study of T cell repertoires in ileal Crohn's disease. About the study: Surgery for a complication: stricturing in roughly 61%, penetrating in about 39%. Findings and limits, study-wide: Within the first postoperative year, endoscopy came at median around seven months.

Per germline, CDR1 SGHTA and CDR2 FQGNSA. The CDR3 extends over 13 amino acids. V was pared by 4 bases and J by 8 bases, with 11 bases between. Sample time point: neoterminal ileum biopsy at postoperative endoscopy, about 6 months after surgery. Here immunoSEQ multiplex PCR was the method, and the copy in TCRdb shows in-frame clones only, minus some. The data contain about 13,000 clones, roughly 80% of them singletons. As to this clone: Its antigen is still unknown.

The sequenced sample was ileal tissue. V is TRBV7-2 and J is TRBJ2-2; the D is unclear. The receptor comes from an adult with Crohn's disease. The DNA of the CDR3 is TGTGCCAGCAGCTCGAGCCTCGGGGGGGAGCTGTTTTTT. This sequence encodes CASSSSLGGELFF.